Listed below are T cell receptor beta chains from one sample, sequenced in a study of CXCR3-negative and CXCR3-positive naive CD8 T cells. TCRdb reworked the 5' RACE reads into one entry per CDR3 protein, no DNA. The sample's table shows 40,000 to 50,000 distinct CDR3 sequences. Material: naive CXCR3- CD8+ T cells from blood. The receptors come from a human donor in good health. Some clones in this sample may be carry-over from other donors' samples. The CDR3 runs from the conserved cysteine through the conserved F or W.

CDR3aa: CASSLGQGRTYEQYF
len: 15
v_gene: TRBV7-9
j_gene: TRBJ2-7

CDR3aa: CASSRPTVNYEQYF
len: 14
v_gene: TRBV7-8
j_gene: TRBJ2-7

CDR3aa: CSAPGPVSTIYF
len: 12
v_gene: TRBV20-1
j_gene: TRBJ1-3

CDR3aa: CASSYGGGSNQPQHF
len: 15
v_gene: TRBV6-5
j_gene: TRBJ1-5

CDR3aa: CASSQGSYSYEQYF
len: 14
v_gene: TRBV4-1
j_gene: TRBJ2-7

CDR3aa: CASSQGGGGGSYEQYF
len: 16
v_gene: TRBV12-3/TRBV12-4
j_gene: TRBJ2-7

CDR3aa: CASSLVHEGTEAFF
len: 14
v_gene: TRBV7-9
j_gene: TRBJ1-1

CDR3aa: CASSTTGPNTGELFF
len: 15
v_gene: TRBV7-9
j_gene: TRBJ2-2

CDR3aa: CASSLMGGPIDGELFF
len: 16
v_gene: TRBV6-2/TRBV6-3
j_gene: TRBJ2-2

CDR3aa: CASSQDRGRGPGYTF
len: 15
v_gene: TRBV3-1
j_gene: TRBJ1-2